These T cell receptor beta chains were read from a single sample in a study of cytomegalovirus exposure and HLA in healthy donors. Repertoires were generated with immunoSEQ multiplex PCR, while TCRdb's copy carries only in-frame clones and drops some. The top ten clones hold approximately 2% of a sample with under 100,000 clones, under 80% of them seen once. Source material: PBMCs. The receptor source for this set is a boy younger than 18 in good health and CMV-seronegative. CDR3s include the opening cysteine and the closing phenylalanine or tryptophan. A D gene is named only where the DNA matches it firmly. Clone size is not always given. Where it is, it says once, few, many or a class for expanded clones.

- | - | TRBJ1-2 | TRBV7-2 | TGTGCCAGCAGACGATCATCGGGGACACAAGAGGGCTACACCTTC | CASRRSSGTQEGYTF
- | - | TRBJ2-1 | TRBV29-1 | TGCAGCGTTGGTTGGGGGCATAATGAGCAGTTCTTC | CSVGWGHNEQFF
- | - | TRBJ1-2 | TRBV12-5 | TGTGCTAGTGGTTTGTTGGGGAGTAACTATGGCTACACCTTC | CASGLLGSNYGYTF
- | - | TRBJ2-7 | TRBV28 | TGTGCCAGCAGCCCACCTAGGAGCTCCTACGAGCAGTACTTC | CASSPPRSSYEQYF
- | TRBD2 | TRBJ2-3 | TRBV5-1 | TGCGCCAGCAGCTTGGGCATGGAGCGCGGGGGACATACGCAGTATTTT | CASSLGMERGGHTQYF
- | - | TRBJ2-7 | TRBV10-3 | TGTGCCATCAGTGGATGGAGCCTCTCCCCCTACGAGCAGTACTTC | CAISGWSLSPYEQYF
- | - | TRBJ2-3 | TRBV7-3 | TGTGCCAGCAGCTCGGGACATCTCACAGATACGCAGTATTTT | CASSSGHLTDTQYF
- | TRBD1 | TRBJ1-4 | TRBV9 | TGTGCCAGCAGCGTCGGGACAGGGTATGAAAAACTGTTTTTT | CASSVGTGYEKLFF
few | TRBD1 | TRBJ1-2 | TRBV30 | TGTGCCTGGAGATTCGGACAGGGGAACTATGGCTACACCTTC | CAWRFGQGNYGYTF
- | TRBD1 | TRBJ1-3 | TRBV18 | TGTGCCAGCTCACCAGGACAGGGGAACGGAAACACCATATATTTT | CASSPGQGNGNTIYF
- | - | TRBJ2-7 | TRBV7-2 | TGTGCCAGCAGGCCGGGCCAACCCGGTGAGGGGCAGTACTTC | CASRPGQPGEGQYF
- | TRBD1 | TRBJ2-3 | TRBV6-4 | TGTGCCAGCAGTGAGACAGGGCAGTTGGATACGCAGTATTTT | CASSETGQLDTQYF
- | - | TRBJ2-5 | TRBV6-5 | TGTGCCAGCACTTCCAGGCTGCACCAAGAGACCCAGTACTTC | CASTSRLHQETQYF
few | TRBD2 | TRBJ2-7 | TRBV7-2 | TGTGCCAGCAGCGCATCGGGACTAGCGGGAGGTCGGGTCGAGCAGTACTTC | CASSASGLAGGRVEQYF
once | TRBD1 | TRBJ2-3 | TRBV19 | TGTGCCAGTAGCCCTATAGGGGGCGGGACAGATACGCAGTATTTT | CASSPIGGGTDTQYF
- | TRBD1 | TRBJ1-2 | TRBV19 | TGTGCCAGTAGTCCCGGACAGGGTGGCGGCTACACCTTC | CASSPGQGGGYTF
- | TRBD1 | TRBJ2-1 | TRBV7-2 | TGTGCCAGCAGCTTAGAACAGGGGTTCTACAATGAGCAGTTCTTC | CASSLEQGFYNEQFF
- | - | TRBJ2-7 | TRBV7-2 | TGTGCCAGCAGCTTGGGGCAGGGATCCTCCTACGAGCAGTACTTC | CASSLGQGSSYEQYF
- | - | TRBJ1-5 | TRBV11-2 | TGTGCCAGCAGCCCTTCCCTTGTCCAGCCCCAGCATTTT | CASSPSLVQPQHF
- | TRBD1 | TRBJ1-5 | TRBV30 | TGTGCCTGGAGTGCATCAGGGACAGGGGGCTGGCAGCCCCAGCATTTT | CAWSASGTGGWQPQHF
once | - | TRBJ2-1 | TRBV6-5 | TGTGCCAGCAGTCCCGGACAGAATGAGCAGTTCTTC | CASSPGQNEQFF
- | - | TRBJ2-2 | TRBV7-7 | TGTGCTAGCAGCTTTTTCCAGGGGTTAGGGCCCGGGGAGCTGTTTTTT | CASSFFQGLGPGELFF
few | - | TRBJ1-2 | TRBV5-4 | TGTGCCAGCAGACCCATGGCGGAAGCTAACTATGGCTACACCTTC | CASRPMAEANYGYTF
- | - | TRBJ2-6 | TRBV15 | TGTGCCACCAGGGCGGGTGGGGCCAACGTCCTGACTTTC | CATRAGGANVLTF
few | - | TRBJ2-6 | TRBV11-2 | TGTGCCAGCGTAGAGGGAGTTACTGGGGCCAACGTCCTGACTTTC | CASVEGVTGANVLTF
- | - | TRBJ1-2 | TRBV25-1 | TGTGCCAGCAGGCAGGGGCGCCAGGGGGGCTACACCTTC | CASRQGRQGGYTF
- | - | TRBJ1-1 | TRBV30 | TGTGCCTGGAAGGAGCAGCACACTGAAGCTTTCTTT | CAWKEQHTEAFF
- | - | TRBJ1-1 | TRBV5-8 | TGTGCCAGCCGTCTGGGGGGGACTGAAGCTTTCTTT | CASRLGGTEAFF
- | TRBD1 | TRBJ2-2 | TRBV6-5 | TGTGCCAGCAAAACAGGGGCCATCACCGGGGAGCTGTTTTTT | CASKTGAITGELFF
- | - | TRBJ2-7 | TRBV29-1 | TGCAGCGTAGTAAACCCGCAGGGGCAGTACTTC | CSVVNPQGQYF
- | TRBD2 | TRBJ2-1 | TRBV19 | TGTGCCAGTAGTCCCCAGCGGGAGCATGAGCAGTTCTTC | CASSPQREHEQFF
- | TRBD2 | TRBJ2-3 | TRBV4-3 | TGCGCCAGCAGCGGACGTCCCGGGACTAGCGGAAGTATTACAGATACGCAGTATTTT | CASSGRPGTSGSITDTQYF
- | TRBD1 | TRBJ2-6 | TRBV29-1 | TGCAGCGTTGATTGGACAGGGCTTACCGGGGCCAACGTCCTGACTTTC | CSVDWTGLTGANVLTF
- | - | TRBJ2-3 | TRBV5-4 | TGTGCCACCATACAAGGAGGTGGGACTAGCACAGATACGCAGTATTTT | CATIQGGGTSTDTQYF
- | - | TRBJ1-1 | TRBV15 | TGTGCCACCAGCGGAATTCTAAGCGGGACATCGAAAGCTTTCTTT | CATSGILSGTSKAFF
- | TRBD1 | TRBJ2-1 | TRBV25-1 | TGTGCCAGCAGTGAAGGGACAGGGCCCTACAATGAGCAGTTCTTC | CASSEGTGPYNEQFF
- | TRBD2 | TRBJ2-3 | TRBV4-3 | TGCGCCAGCAGCCAACAGACTAGCGGCCCTAGCACAGATACGCAGTATTTT | CASSQQTSGPSTDTQYF
- | TRBD1 | TRBJ2-5 | TRBV29-1 | TGCAGCGTTGAAACCAGGGGGCGCAGGGAGACCCAGTACTTC | CSVETRGRRETQYF
- | - | TRBJ2-1 | TRBV7-8 | TGTGCCAGCAGCATTACTAGAGTGCAGTTCTTC | CASSITRVQFF
- | TRBD2 | TRBJ2-3 | TRBV7-2 | TGTGCCAGCAGCTCCCGGACTAGCGGGACCACAGATACGCAGTATTTT | CASSSRTSGTTDTQYF
- | TRBD1 | TRBJ1-2 | TRBV7-2 | TGTGCCAGCAGCTTACACCGGACAGGGGGCGGTGGCTACACCTTC | CASSLHRTGGGGYTF
- | - | TRBJ1-1 | TRBV6-5 | TGTGCCAGCATCTCAGAGGCGGGGAACACTGAAGCTTTCTTT | CASISEAGNTEAFF
few | - | TRBJ2-7 | TRBV6-1 | TGTGCCAGCAGTGAATCGCGGACCTACGAGCAGTACTTC | CASSESRTYEQYF
- | TRBD2 | TRBJ2-3 | TRBV9 | TGTGCCAGCAGCGAACGGGGGGGCAGCACAGATACGCAGTATTTT | CASSERGGSTDTQYF
- | - | TRBJ1-3 | TRBV15 | TGTGCCACCAGCGGAGATAAGGGAGCCTCTGGAAACACCATATATTTT | CATSGDKGASGNTIYF
- | TRBD1 | TRBJ1-2 | TRBV4-2 | TGTGCCAGCAGCCAAGGTGGGACAGGGGGCATCTATGGCTACACCTTC | CASSQGGTGGIYGYTF
- | - | TRBJ1-5 | TRBV7-8 | TGTGCCAGCAGGGAACAGGGTCTGGGTCAGCCCCAGCATTTT | CASREQGLGQPQHF
few | - | TRBJ2-7 | TRBV4-3 | TGCGCCAGCAGCCAAGATGAACAGGGTTACGAGCAGTACTTC | CASSQDEQGYEQYF